The 10 T cell receptor beta chains reported below all come from one sample, sequenced in a study of blood T cell repertoires in COVID-19 (TCRdb year 2020). The method was the immunoSEQ multiplex PCR assay. TCRdb holds this immuneACCESS table with in-frame rearrangements only. Some clones are missing; in checked studies, unresolved V genes explain under half, and the rest has no known cause. For this sample there are 180,000 or so clones; about 85% appear just once. The ten largest clones capture around 10% of the sample. Sample: peripheral blood. The receptor source for this set is an elderly woman with acute or convalescent COVID-19.

The chain employs TRBV2 and TRBJ2-5, with D possibly matching TRBD1 (6 bases). The CDR3 has 11 amino acids. Germline V CDR1 and CDR2: SNHLY, FYNNEI. V was pared by 10 bases and J by 3 bases, with 9 bases between. CDR3 bases: TGTGCCACAGCAGGGGAAGAGACCCAGTACTTC. Its protein product is CATAGEETQYF. Full variable domain (rest looked up from reference TRBV2 and TRBJ2-5): EPEVTQTPSHQVTQMGQEVILRCVPISNHLYFYWYRQILGQKVEFLVSFYNNEISEKSEIFDDQFSVERPDGSNFTLKIRSTKLEDSAMYFCATAGEETQYFGPGTRLLVL.

This clone was recorded at least ten times. The chain links TRBV6-2 or TRBV6-3 to TRBJ2-1, with 8 bases matching TRBD2. This CDR3 is built from 16 residues. The germline gives CDR1 MNHEY, CDR2 SVGEGT. Losses at the gene ends were 0 bases for V and 12 bases for J; bases not matched to a gene: 13. CDR3 loop: CASSYSTGPAGASQFF. CDR3 coding DNA: TGTGCCAGCAGTTACTCGACCGGCCCAGCGGGGGCTTCGCAGTTCTTC.

The chain uses TRBV9 and TRBJ1-1; the D gene is possibly TRBD1 (6 bases). Trimming pared 4 bases from V and 5 bases from J, leaving 18 bases between. The CDR3 contains 15 residues. Germline CDR1 reads SGDLS; CDR2 reads YYNGEE. The CDR3 DNA reads as TGTGCCAGCAGCAGTTCCGGACAGTTAAGAACTGAAGCTTTCTTT. It codes for CASSSSGQLRTEAFF. The complete variable domain, with remaining parts taken from reference TRBV9 and TRBJ1-1, reads DSGVTQTPKHLITATGQRVTLRCSPRSGDLSVYWYQQSLDQGLQFLIQYYNGEERAKGNILERFSAQQFPDLHSELNLSSLELGDSALYFCASSSSGQLRTEAFFGQGTRLTVV.

This clone was recorded once. V gene TRBV5-1 combines with J gene TRBJ1-2; possibly TRBD1 for D (5 bases). This CDR3 comprises 14 residues. In germline, CDR1 is SGHRS, CDR2 YFSETQ. V dropped 3 bases and J dropped 6 bases, with 15 bases sitting between them. This CDR3 reads CASSWGPGGDGYTF. The CDR3 coding sequence is TGCGCCAGCAGCTGGGGCCCGGGAGGGGATGGCTACACCTTC.

This chain uses TRBV9 with TRBJ2-7; D gene unclear. There are 14 residues in the CDR3. CDR1 SGDLS and CDR2 YYNGEE come from the germline V gene. The V end lost 0 bases, the J end lost 2 bases, and 9 bases lay between the germline ends. The DNA of the CDR3 is TGTGCCAGCAGCGTAGGGTCCAGGCCCTACGAGCAGTACTTC. Residues: CASSVGSRPYEQYF. Using reference TRBV9 and TRBJ2-7 for the parts outside the CDR3, the full variable domain is DSGVTQTPKHLITATGQRVTLRCSPRSGDLSVYWYQQSLDQGLQFLIQYYNGEERAKGNILERFSAQQFPDLHSELNLSSLELGDSALYFCASSVGSRPYEQYFGPGTRLTVT.

This clone appeared a few times. The genes are TRBV9 and TRBJ1-1; TRBD1 aligns across 9 bases. Germline V gene lookup returns CDR1 SGDLS and CDR2 YYNGEE. V shed 4 bases, J shed 3 bases, and the junction held 10 bases outside the gene matches. The CDR3 loop spans 16 amino acids. The CDR3 loop reads CASSPQGGQGDTEAFF. The CDR3 DNA is TGTGCCAGCAGCCCACAGGGGGGACAGGGCGACACTGAAGCTTTCTTT.

The chain uses TRBV6-2 or TRBV6-3 and TRBJ1-4, with D unresolved. This CDR3 is 11 amino acids long. Germline CDR1 is MNHEY and CDR2 is SVGEGT. Trimming pared 5 bases from V and 6 bases from J, leaving 4 bases between. This CDR3 reads CASSQYEKLFF. The DNA for the CDR3 is TGTGCCAGCAGTCAGTATGAAAAACTGTTTTTT.

The chain combines TRBV18 with TRBJ2-2; TRBD1 matches 8 bases. The CDR3 has 15 residues. Germline trimming cut 6 bases from V and 3 bases from J; bases unmatched to any gene: 6. From germline, CDR1 is KGHSH and CDR2 LQKENI. CDR3 residues: CASSTRGLDTGELFF. DNA for the CDR3: TGTGCCAGCTCTACCAGGGGGCTGGACACCGGGGAGCTGTTTTTT.

The chain joins TRBV2 to TRBJ1-4; D possibly corresponds to TRBD1 (6 bases). The CDR3 runs to 14 residues. V was trimmed by 6 bases and J by 4 bases, leaving 12 bases between them. Germline CDR1 and CDR2: SNHLY and FYNNEI. For the CDR3, the DNA is TGTGCCAGCAGCGGACAGACCCTTAATGAAAAACTGTTTTTT. Residues: CASSGQTLNEKLFF.

This clone was observed once. The chain couples TRBV5-6 to TRBJ1-1, with D possibly TRBD1 on 5 matching bases. V was cut by 6 bases and J by 6 bases, with 15 bases left in between. The CDR3 is 13 amino acids. The germline CDR1 and CDR2 sequences are SGHDT and YYEEEE. In nucleotides, the CDR3 is TGTGCCAGCAATTATGGTGGGGGGGCTGAAGCTTTCTTT. This codes for CASNYGGGAEAFF.